The 11 T cell receptor beta chains presented below share a single source sample, sequenced in a study of blood T cell repertoires in COVID-19. Clones were read by immunoSEQ multiplex PCR, and TCRdb kept only the in-frame ones, dropping some. The data show a few hundred thousand clones, with about 90% seen just once and about 2.2% held by the top ten. The sequenced sample consisted of peripheral blood. Receptor source: a woman in her twenties or thirties who had recovered from COVID-19.

The gene calls are TRBV28 and TRBJ2-7, with 7 bases identical to TRBD2. Germline V gives CDR1 MDHEN, CDR2 SYDVKM. V trimming: 6 bases; J trimming: 2 bases; junction bases outside the gene matches: 7. The CDR3 has 14 residues. In DNA, the CDR3 is TGTGCCAGCAGCCTTAGCGGGTTCGCCTACGAGCAGTACTTC. Its protein is CASSLSGFAYEQYF.

The rearrangement links TRBV9 to TRBJ2-2, with TRBD2 identical over 7 bases. This CDR3 contains 13 residues. CDR1 is SGDLS and CDR2 is YYNGEE in the germline V gene. V trimming: 4 bases; J trimming: 6 bases; junction bases outside the gene matches: 3. CDR3 sequence: CASSPTSAGELFF. The CDR3 coding sequence is TGTGCCAGCAGCCCAACTAGCGCCGGGGAGCTGTTTTTT.

V gene TRBV6-5 combines with J gene TRBJ2-6; possibly TRBD2 for D (5 bases). The V gene lost 8 bases and the J gene lost 0 bases, with 11 bases spanning the gap. The germline V gene encodes CDR1 MNHEY and CDR2 SVGAGI. The CDR3 totals 15 residues. CDR3 sequence reads: CASLRAISGANVLTF. Here the CDR3 DNA reads TGTGCCAGCCTGAGGGCGATCTCTGGGGCCAACGTCCTGACTTTC.

The chain combines TRBV4-1 with TRBJ1-1; D gene uncertain. This CDR3 contains 16 residues. V was trimmed by 0 bases and J by 4 bases, leaving 15 bases between them. Germline V gene lookup returns CDR1 MGHRA and CDR2 YSYEKL. This chain's CDR3 is CASSQDWFRTSTEAFF. CDR3 sequence (DNA): TGCGCCAGCAGCCAAGATTGGTTTCGGACTAGCACTGAAGCTTTCTTT.

The chain has TRBV7-2 and TRBJ2-7; 8 bases are a match to TRBD1. V trimming: 1 base; J trimming: 4 bases; junction bases outside the gene matches: 3. The CDR3 consists of 14 residues. The germline gives CDR1 SGHTA, CDR2 FQGNSA. CDR3 sequence: CASSLGTGFYEQYF. CDR3 nucleotides: TGTGCCAGCAGCTTAGGGACAGGGTTTTACGAGCAGTACTTC.

The chain employs TRBV27 and TRBJ2-1; unclear D gene. CDR3 length: 11 residues. CDR1 is MNHEY, CDR2 SMNVEV, per germline (reference sequence). The germline V and J ends were trimmed by 1 base and 9 bases, with 4 bases remaining between them. CDR3 region: CASSLFGEQFF. The CDR3 coding sequence is TGTGCCAGCAGTTTATTCGGTGAGCAGTTCTTC.

The V and J genes are TRBV18 and TRBJ1-6, with TRBD1 identical over 8 bases. CDR1 is KGHSH, CDR2 LQKENI, per germline. This CDR3 has 15 residues. Trimming at V came to 1 base and at J to 8 bases, leaving 4 bases not matched to a gene. The CDR3 is CASSPLGQVDSPLHF. The CDR3 DNA follows: TGTGCCAGCTCACCACTGGGACAGGTGGATTCACCCCTCCACTTT.

The chain couples TRBV4-1 to TRBJ2-3, with 13 bases lining up with TRBD2. The germline CDR1 and CDR2 sequences are MGHRA and YSYEKL. V gave up 1 base and J gave up 5 bases; unmatched junction bases: 9. The CDR3 totals 18 residues. The CDR3: CASSQGGTSGVGLDTQYF. The DNA of the CDR3 is TGCGCCAGCAGCCAAGGGGGGACTAGCGGGGTAGGGTTAGATACGCAGTATTTT.

About this clone: The same CDR3 is also encoded by other DNA sequences in this sample. The chain is built from TRBV9 and TRBJ2-3; 9 bases match TRBD2. The J segment lost 1 base and the V segment lost 0 bases, leaving 0 bases of the junction unmatched. The germline CDR1 and CDR2 sequences are SGDLS and YYNGEE. CDR3 length: 15 amino acids. This CDR3 reads CASSVGTSGTDTQYF. The CDR3 coding sequence is TGTGCCAGCAGCGTAGGGACTAGCGGCACAGATACGCAGTATTTT.

The V and J genes are TRBV7-9 and TRBJ1-5, with D hard to call. Trimming removed 1 base from V and 7 bases from J, with 8 bases in between. The CDR3 is 13 residues long. CDR1 and CDR2 (germline): SEHNR, FQNEAQ (reference sequence). The CDR3 DNA reads TGTGCCAGCAGCTTAGGAGGGTCCCAGCCCCAGCATTTT. Encoded protein: CASSLGGSQPQHF. Drawing the rest from reference TRBV7-9 and TRBJ1-5, the complete variable domain is DTGVSQNPRHKITKRGQNVTFRCDPISEHNRLYWYRQTLGQGPEFLTYFQNEAQLEKSRLLSDRFSAERPKGSFSTLEIQRTEQGDSAMYLCASSLGGSQPQHFGDGTRLSIL.

This rearrangement joins TRBV7-9 to TRBJ2-5; 10 bases match TRBD2. Trimming at V came to 5 bases and at J to 4 bases, leaving 10 bases not matched to a gene. Germline CDR1 is SEHNR and CDR2 is FQNEAQ (reference sequence). The CDR3 is made up of 16 amino acids. CDR3 sequence reads: CASSPFGAGGPETQYF. The DNA for the CDR3 is TGTGCCAGCAGCCCCTTTGGAGCGGGGGGGCCAGAGACCCAGTACTTC.